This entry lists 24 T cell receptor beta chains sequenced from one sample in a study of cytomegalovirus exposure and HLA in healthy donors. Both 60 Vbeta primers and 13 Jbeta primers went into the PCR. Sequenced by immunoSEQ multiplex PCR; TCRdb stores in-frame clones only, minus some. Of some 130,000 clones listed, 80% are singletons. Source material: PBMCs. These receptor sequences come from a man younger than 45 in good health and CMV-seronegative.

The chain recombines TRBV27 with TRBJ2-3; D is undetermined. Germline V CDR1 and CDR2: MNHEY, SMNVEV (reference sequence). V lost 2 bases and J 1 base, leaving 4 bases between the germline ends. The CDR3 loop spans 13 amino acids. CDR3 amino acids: CASSLAGTDTQYF. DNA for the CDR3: TGTGCCAGCAGTTTAGCGGGCACAGATACGCAGTATTTT.

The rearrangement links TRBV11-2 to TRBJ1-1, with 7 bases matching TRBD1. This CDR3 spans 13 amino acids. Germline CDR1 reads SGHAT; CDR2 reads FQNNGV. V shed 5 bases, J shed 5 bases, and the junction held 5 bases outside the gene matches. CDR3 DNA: TGTGCCAGCAGCCGACCACAGGGGACTGAAGCTTTCTTT. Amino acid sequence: CASSRPQGTEAFF.

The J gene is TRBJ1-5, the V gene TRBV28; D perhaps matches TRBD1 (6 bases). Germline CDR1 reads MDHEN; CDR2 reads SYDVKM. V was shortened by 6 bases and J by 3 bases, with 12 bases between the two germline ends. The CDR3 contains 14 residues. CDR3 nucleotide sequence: TGTGCCAGCAGACAGGGATCGCCCAATCAGCCCCAGCATTTT. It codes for CASRQGSPNQPQHF.

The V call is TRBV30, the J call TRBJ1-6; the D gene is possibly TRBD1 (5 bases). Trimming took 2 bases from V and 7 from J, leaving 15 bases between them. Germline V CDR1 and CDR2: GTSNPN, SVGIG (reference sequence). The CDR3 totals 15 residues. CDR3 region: CAWSLQGLQNSPLHF. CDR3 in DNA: TGTGCCTGGAGTCTCCAGGGACTCCAAAATTCACCCCTCCACTTT.

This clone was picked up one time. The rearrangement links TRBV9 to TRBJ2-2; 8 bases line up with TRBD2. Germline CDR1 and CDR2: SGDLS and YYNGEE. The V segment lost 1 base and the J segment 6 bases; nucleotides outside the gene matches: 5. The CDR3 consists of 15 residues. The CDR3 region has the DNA TGTGCCAGCAGCGTATGGTCTAGCGGGTCCGGGGAGCTGTTTTTT. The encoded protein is CASSVWSSGSGELFF.

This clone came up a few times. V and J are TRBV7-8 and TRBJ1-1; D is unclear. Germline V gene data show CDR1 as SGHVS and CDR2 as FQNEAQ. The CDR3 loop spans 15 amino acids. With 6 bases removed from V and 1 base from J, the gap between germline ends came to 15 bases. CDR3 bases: TGTGCCAGCAGTTTTATCGGAGGTCGGAACACTGAAGCTTTCTTT. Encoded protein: CASSFIGGRNTEAFF.

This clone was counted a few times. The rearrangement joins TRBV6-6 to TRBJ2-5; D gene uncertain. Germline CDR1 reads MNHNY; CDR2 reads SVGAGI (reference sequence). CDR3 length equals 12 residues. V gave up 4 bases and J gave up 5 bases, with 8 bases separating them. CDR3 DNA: TGTGCCAGCAGTTCAGGATTGGAGACCCAGTACTTC. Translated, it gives CASSSGLETQYF.

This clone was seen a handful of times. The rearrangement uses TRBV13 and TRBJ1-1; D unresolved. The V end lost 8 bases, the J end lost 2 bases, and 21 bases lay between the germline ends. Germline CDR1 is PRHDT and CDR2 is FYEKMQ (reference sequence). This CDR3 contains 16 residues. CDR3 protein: CASRNRDLVNNTEAFF. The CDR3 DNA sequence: TGTGCCAGCCGCAACAGAGACCTCGTAAATAACACTGAAGCTTTCTTT.

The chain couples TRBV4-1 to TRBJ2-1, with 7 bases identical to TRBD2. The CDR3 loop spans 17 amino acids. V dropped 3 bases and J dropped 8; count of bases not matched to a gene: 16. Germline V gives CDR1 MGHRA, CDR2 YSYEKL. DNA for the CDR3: TGCGCCAGCAGCCAGGTTCTAGCGGTCTACGCGAGAGATGAGCAGTTCTTC. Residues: CASSQVLAVYARDEQFF.

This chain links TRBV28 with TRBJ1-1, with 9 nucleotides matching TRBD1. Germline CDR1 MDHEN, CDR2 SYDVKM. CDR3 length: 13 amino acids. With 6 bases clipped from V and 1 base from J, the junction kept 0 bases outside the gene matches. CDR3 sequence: CASRGQGNTEAFF. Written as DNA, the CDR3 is TGTGCCAGCAGGGGACAGGGGAACACTGAAGCTTTCTTT. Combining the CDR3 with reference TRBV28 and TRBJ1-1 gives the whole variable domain DVKVTQSSRYLVKRTGEKVFLECVQDMDHENMFWYRQDPGLGLRLIYFSYDVKMKEKGDIPEGYSVSREKKERFSLILESASTNQTSMYLCASRGQGNTEAFFGQGTRLTVV.

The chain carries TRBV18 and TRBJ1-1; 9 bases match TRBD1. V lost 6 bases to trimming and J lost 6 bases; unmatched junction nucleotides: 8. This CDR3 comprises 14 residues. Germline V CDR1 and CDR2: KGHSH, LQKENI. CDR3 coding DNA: TGTGCCAGCTCCCAAACAGGGGGCTGGGCTGAAGCTTTCTTT. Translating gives CASSQTGGWAEAFF.

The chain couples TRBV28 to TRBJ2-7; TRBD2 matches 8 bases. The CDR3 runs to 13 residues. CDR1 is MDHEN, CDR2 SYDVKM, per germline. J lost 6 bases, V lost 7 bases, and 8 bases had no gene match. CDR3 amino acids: CASTRAGEVEQYF. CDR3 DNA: TGTGCCAGCACTCGAGCGGGAGAGGTCGAGCAGTACTTC.

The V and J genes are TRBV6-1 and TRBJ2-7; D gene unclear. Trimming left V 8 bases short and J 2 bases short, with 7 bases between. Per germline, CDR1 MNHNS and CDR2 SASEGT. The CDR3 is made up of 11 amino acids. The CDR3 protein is CASGRTYEQYF. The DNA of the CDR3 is TGTGCCAGCGGCAGAACCTACGAGCAGTACTTC.

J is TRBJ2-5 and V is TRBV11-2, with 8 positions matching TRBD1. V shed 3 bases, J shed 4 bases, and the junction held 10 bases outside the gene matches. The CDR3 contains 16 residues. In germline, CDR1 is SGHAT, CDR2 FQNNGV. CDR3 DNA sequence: TGTGCCAGCAGCTTCTATGGGACAGGAGGAAGAGAGACCCAGTACTTC. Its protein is CASSFYGTGGRETQYF.

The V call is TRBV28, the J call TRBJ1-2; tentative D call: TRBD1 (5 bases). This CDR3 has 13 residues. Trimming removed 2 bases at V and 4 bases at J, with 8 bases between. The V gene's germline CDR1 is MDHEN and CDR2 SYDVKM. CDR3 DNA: TGTGCCAGCAGTTTACAGGGTCTCTATGGCTACACCTTC. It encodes CASSLQGLYGYTF.

CDR3 in amino acids: CASRTGVTDTQYF. The CDR3, as DNA: TGCGCCAGCAGAACGGGAGTCACAGATACGCAGTATTTT. The rearrangement uses TRBV10-2 and TRBJ2-3, with D perhaps matching TRBD2 (6 bases). Germline assignment: CDR1 WSHSY and CDR2 SAAADI. The CDR3 runs 13 residues. V shed 6 bases and J shed 2 bases, with 9 bases lying between them.

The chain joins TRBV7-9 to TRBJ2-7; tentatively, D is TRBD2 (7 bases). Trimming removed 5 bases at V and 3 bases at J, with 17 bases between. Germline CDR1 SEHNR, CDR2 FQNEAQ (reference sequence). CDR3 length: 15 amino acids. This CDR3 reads CASSAGGLRYYEQYF. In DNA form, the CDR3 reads TGTGCCAGCAGCGCCGGGGGGCTACGCTACTACGAGCAGTACTTC.

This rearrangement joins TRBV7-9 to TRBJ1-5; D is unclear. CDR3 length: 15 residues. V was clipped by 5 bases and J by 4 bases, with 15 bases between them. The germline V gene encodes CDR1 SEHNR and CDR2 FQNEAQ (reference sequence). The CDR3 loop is CASSAIDTSNQPQHF. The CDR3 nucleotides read TGTGCCAGCAGCGCGATTGACACTTCAAATCAGCCCCAGCATTTT.

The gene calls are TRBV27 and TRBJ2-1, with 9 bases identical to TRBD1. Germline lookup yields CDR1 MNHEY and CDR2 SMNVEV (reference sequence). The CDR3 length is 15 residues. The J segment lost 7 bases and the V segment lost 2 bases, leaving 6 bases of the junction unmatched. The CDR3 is CASSLGTGPANEQFF. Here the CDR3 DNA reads TGTGCCAGCAGTTTAGGGACAGGGCCCGCGAATGAGCAGTTCTTC.

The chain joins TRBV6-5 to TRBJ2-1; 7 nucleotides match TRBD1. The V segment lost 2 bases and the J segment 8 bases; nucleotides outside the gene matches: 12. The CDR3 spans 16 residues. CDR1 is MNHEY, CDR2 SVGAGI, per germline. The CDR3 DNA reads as TGTGCCAGCAGTTACGAACACGAGGGGGCTGTCGATGAGCAGTTCTTC. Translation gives CASSYEHEGAVDEQFF.

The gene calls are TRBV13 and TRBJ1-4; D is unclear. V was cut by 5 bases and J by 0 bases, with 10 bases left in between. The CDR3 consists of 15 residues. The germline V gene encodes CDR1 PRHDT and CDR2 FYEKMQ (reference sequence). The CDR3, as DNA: TGTGCCAGCAGCCCAGCAGGAACAACTAATGAAAAACTGTTTTTT. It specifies CASSPAGTTNEKLFF.

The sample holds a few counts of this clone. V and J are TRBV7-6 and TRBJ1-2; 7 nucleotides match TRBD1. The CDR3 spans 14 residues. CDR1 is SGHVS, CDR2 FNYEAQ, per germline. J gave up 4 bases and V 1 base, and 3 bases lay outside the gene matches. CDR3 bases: TGTGCCAGCAGCTTAGATCCAGGGGGCTATGGCTACACCTTC. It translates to CASSLDPGGYGYTF.

CDR3: CASSVTSGHTGELFF. The CDR3 nucleotides are TGTGCCAGCAGTGTAACTAGCGGCCACACCGGGGAGCTGTTTTTT. The chain has TRBV6-5 and TRBJ2-2; 8 bases agree with TRBD2. Losses at the gene ends were 5 bases for V and 3 bases for J; bases not matched to a gene: 5. The CDR3 sequence is 15 residues long. Germline V CDR1 and CDR2: MNHEY, SVGAGI.

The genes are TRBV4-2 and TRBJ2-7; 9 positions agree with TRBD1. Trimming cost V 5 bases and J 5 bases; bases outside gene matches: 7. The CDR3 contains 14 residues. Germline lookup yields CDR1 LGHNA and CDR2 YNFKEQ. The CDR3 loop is CASSSRDRDHEQYF. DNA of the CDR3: TGTGCCAGCAGCTCGCGGGACAGGGACCACGAGCAGTACTTC.